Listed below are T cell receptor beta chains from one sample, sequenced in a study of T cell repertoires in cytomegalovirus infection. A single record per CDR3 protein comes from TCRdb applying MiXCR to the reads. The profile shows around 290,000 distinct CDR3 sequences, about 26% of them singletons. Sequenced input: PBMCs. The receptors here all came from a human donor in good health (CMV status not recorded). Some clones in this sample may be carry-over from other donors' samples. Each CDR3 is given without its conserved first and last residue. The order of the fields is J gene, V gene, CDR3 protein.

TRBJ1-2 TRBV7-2 ASSFQQGPYGYT
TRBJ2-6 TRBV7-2 ASSTRDSQREGNSGANVLT
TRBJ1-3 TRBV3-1 ASSPNIGNTIY
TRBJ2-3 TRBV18 ASSPAGPTDTQY
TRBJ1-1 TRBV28 ASRFDMNTEAF
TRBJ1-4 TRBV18 ASSPDRRNEKLF
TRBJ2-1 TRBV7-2 ASSSRLAGDEQF
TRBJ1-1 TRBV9 ASSVATGGNTEAF
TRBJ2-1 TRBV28 ASSFRQTPRGNEQF
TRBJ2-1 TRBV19 ASSWDSRVPINNEQF
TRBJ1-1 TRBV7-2 ASSLASGGSGTEAF
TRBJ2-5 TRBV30 AWSVVTGQETQY
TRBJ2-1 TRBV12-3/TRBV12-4 ASALRDLRNNEQF
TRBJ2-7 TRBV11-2 ASSSYPRGGSYEQY
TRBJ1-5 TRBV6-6 ASSTGQEDQPQH
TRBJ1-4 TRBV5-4 ASSSTGGNEKLF